This TCR beta chain was recovered during a study of blood T cells in healthy people across ages (dated by TCRdb to the mid-2010s). A note on the overall study: In model experiments, template switching captured about one uniquely barcoded TCR beta cDNA molecule for every two T cells. Using deep sequencing normalized with unique cDNA molecular identifiers, the study measured how TCR beta repertoire diversity changes with age. Donors were grouped into four age groups: young (average 16 years), middle-aged (39), aged (around 56) and long-lived (around 82). Donors of different ages were randomly distributed across sequencing lanes to avoid experimental bias. The study analyzed two additional independent replicas of 1 million unique cDNA reads from the same blood draw for two donors, one aged 18 to 29 and one aged 80 or older. Beyond this particular receptor, the publication reports: A strong correlation was found between observed TCR beta diversity and the percentage of naive T cells measured by flow cytometry. Compared with the aged group, the long-lived group had more naive CD4+ T cells, fewer expanded clones and increased TCR diversity, a pattern suggesting age selection. Since profiling was done on bulk unsorted PBMCs, naive and antigen-experienced compartments could not be conclusively compared. Because donor CMV infection status was unknown, age-related changes in expanded clonotypes were potentially confounded. Total diversity estimates from one million sequenced T cells were considered lower bounds and underestimates. Observed TCR beta diversity per million T cells fell roughly linearly with age, and a significant reduction was already apparent by age approximately 40.

Turning to this clonotype: What this receptor recognizes is not known. Base qualities are not at hand, and no much larger clone is one base apart.

Libraries were prepared through 5' RACE. The instrument given in TCRdb is Illumina HiSeq 2500. The second PCR ran for about 6 to 11 cycles and used a J-beta primer mix along with a sample-barcoded 5' primer. Each TCR beta cDNA molecule received a unique molecular identifier from a template-switch 5' adaptor carrying 12 random nucleotides. Each sample yielded at least 3 million CDR3-containing paired-end reads. The Mint cDNA synthesis kit, primed by a TRBC-specific oligonucleotide, was used to synthesize first-strand cDNA from all RNA. Following uracil-DNA glycosylase treatment, a first 18-cycle PCR with universal primers M1SS and BC2_uni_R was performed on all cDNA. Per the authors' processing: For normalization, 1 million high-quality reads, each with a distinct molecular identifier, were randomly selected from each sample. Reads sharing molecular identifiers were discarded rather than binned into consensus sequences. MiTCR, run with a Q25 quality threshold and the strictest error-elimination algorithm, handled CDR3 identification, clonotype clustering and error correction. A nonparametric unseen species model using Euler transformation provided a lower-bound estimate of total TCR beta diversity. In TCRdb, the public reads were trimmed at Q25 with fastp and aligned with MiXCR, with productive beta chains retained. Every entry covers one CDR3 protein and lists the most common genes and DNA from its rows. V and J calls and clone size were set by TCRdb, not the authors. The sample table shows around 750,000 distinct CDR3 sequences, and around half are seen once. Clones ranked in the top ten supply about 42% of the sample.

The approximately 39 donors, aged about 6 to 95 years, were systemically healthy Caucasian individuals from Russia. About 10 milliliters of peripheral blood were drawn from each donor into EDTA-treated Vacutainer tubes. PBMCs were isolated by Ficoll-Paque density-gradient centrifugation, with at least 7 million obtained per sample. Trizol reagent was used to extract total RNA from the PBMCs, yielding at least 5 micrograms per sample. For every donor, flow cytometry on a PBMC aliquot measured the percentage of naive CD45RAhigh/CD27high T cells. The receptor was isolated from a man older than 75 in good health. The sample taken for sequencing was blood.

The CDR3 is CASSESGQGVYNEQFF. The nucleotide sequence reads as follows: TGTGCCAGCAGTGAATCCGGACAGGGGGTGTACAATGAGCAGTTCTTC. The V and J segments used are TRBV25-1 and TRBJ2-1, with TRBD1 matching 10 junction bases. Compared with germline, V lacks 1 base and J lacks 4 bases; bases without a gene match: 4. The CDR3 numbers 16 residues from cysteine through phenylalanine. Only the CDR3 DNA stays, 48 bases, in frame from base 1. From the germline V gene, CDR1 is MGHDK and CDR2 is SYGVNS.